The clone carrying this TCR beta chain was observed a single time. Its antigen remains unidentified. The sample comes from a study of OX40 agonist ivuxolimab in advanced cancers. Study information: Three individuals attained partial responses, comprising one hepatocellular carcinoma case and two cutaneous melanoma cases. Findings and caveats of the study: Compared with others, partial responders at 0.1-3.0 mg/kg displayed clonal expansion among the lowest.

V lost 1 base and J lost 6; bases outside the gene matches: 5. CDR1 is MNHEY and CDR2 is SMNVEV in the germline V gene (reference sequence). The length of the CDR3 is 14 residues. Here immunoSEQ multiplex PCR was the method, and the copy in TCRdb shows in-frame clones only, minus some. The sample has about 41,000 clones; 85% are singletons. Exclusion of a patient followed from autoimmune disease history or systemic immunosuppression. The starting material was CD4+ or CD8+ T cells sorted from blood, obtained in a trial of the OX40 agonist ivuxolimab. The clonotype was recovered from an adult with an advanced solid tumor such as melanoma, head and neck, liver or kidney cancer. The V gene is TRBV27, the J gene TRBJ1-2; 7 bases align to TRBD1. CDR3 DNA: TGTGCCAGCAGTTTATATGGGACAGAAAATGGCTACACCTTC. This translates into CASSLYGTENGYTF.